This T cell receptor (beta chain) was captured by sequencing in a study of regulatory T cells in long-lasting Graves disease. This clonotype has at least ten counts. Its antigen is still unknown. Arm-PCR of CDR3 regions and iRepertoire HTBI primers were used to build TCR beta libraries. As handled by the study authors: Taken together, the samples had 60 to 80 TRBV and 13 to 15 TRBJ segments identified. TCRdb recomputed calls from the multiplex PCR reads with MiXCR, one row per CDR3 protein. TCRdb, not the original authors, processed these V and J calls. The data contain 400,000 to 500,000 distinct CDR3 sequences, 15% of them singletons. Findings and caveats of the study: Persistent patients had more shared public clonotypes (2,741) than new patients (roughly 900).

Indicated time point: newly diagnosed GD, antithyroid drugs for less than 3 months. The TCR library was made from RNA extracted from PBMCs. The CDR3 has 13 amino acids. Germline CDR1 and CDR2: GTSNPN and SVGIG (reference sequence). V was clipped by 5 bases and J by 6 bases; unmatched bases: 2. These records were also assigned to another study, of T cells in Graves' hyperthyroidism and ophthalmopathy. That study adds: Most thyroid clonotypes that were expanded above 0.001 also turned up in blood.

Source: peripheral blood mononuclear cells (PBMCs), taken at new diagnosis, from a patient treated with antithyroid drugs. The rearrangement joins TRBV30 to TRBJ2-7, with 15 bases fitting TRBD2. This receptor was taken from a woman aged 40 to 50 with Graves disease. The CDR3 nucleotides are TGTGCCTGGGGACTAGCGGGAGGGCTCGAGCAGTACTTC. Translation gives CAWGLAGGLEQYF.